A single sample is the source of the 10 T cell receptor beta chains below, sequenced in a study of T cells expressing NK-cell markers. TCRdb processed the 5' RACE reads again and assigns one entry to each CDR3 protein, with no DNA. Its listing shows tens of thousands of distinct CDR3 sequences. The source material was blood T cells: a sorted CD56 or NKG2C T cell subset, CD4+ or CD8+ T cells, or bulk PBMC T cells (not recorded which). These receptors came from a woman aged 18-70 years in good health.

The chain recombines TRBV7-2 with TRBJ2-3; TCRdb selects TRBD1, and the lack of DNA leaves this call unchecked. CDR1 and CDR2 (germline): SGHTA, FQGNSA. This CDR3 contains 15 residues. The CDR3 protein is CASSPIRGATDTQYF.

This sequence joins TRBV12-3 or TRBV12-4 and TRBJ1-5; TCRdb outputs TRBD1, but without DNA this stays unchecked. This CDR3 is 13 amino acids long. This CDR3 is CASSSTGNQPQHF.

The rearrangement joins TRBV6-2 or TRBV6-3 to TRBJ2-7; TCRdb returns TRBD2, unconfirmable since there is no DNA. This CDR3 region has 15 residues. CDR1 and CDR2 (germline): MNHEY, SVGEGT. The CDR3 loop is CASSYSRREDDEQYF.

This rearrangement joins TRBV12-3 or TRBV12-4 to TRBJ1-1; TCRdb's D call of TRBD1 is untestable without DNA. The CDR3 sequence is 14 residues long. CDR3 sequence reads: CASSAIKVGAEAFF.

This chain links TRBV5-1 with TRBJ2-1; no DNA is available, so the TRBD1 call from TCRdb remains unchecked. Germline CDR1 reads SGHRS; CDR2 reads YFSETQ. This CDR3 has 16 amino acids. CDR3 sequence reads: CASSLAGGGAYNEQFF.

This sequence joins TRBV5-1 and TRBJ1-4. The CDR3 covers 14 residues. Germline CDR1 is SGHRS and CDR2 is YFSETQ. The CDR3 here is CASSPWEVDEKLFF.

V gene TRBV12-3 or TRBV12-4 combines with J gene TRBJ2-2; TCRdb gives TRBD1 as the D gene, but with no DNA this cannot be confirmed. The CDR3 totals 15 residues. The CDR3 sequence: CASSLNPGGTGELFF.

The CDR3 region is CASSPGLAGGIIHNEQFF. The genes are TRBV5-1 and TRBJ2-1; TCRdb's D call, TRBD2, is unchecked because there is no DNA. This CDR3 is built from 18 residues. Germline CDR1 and CDR2: SGHRS and YFSETQ.

The chain employs TRBV27 and TRBJ2-1; the D call from TCRdb, TRBD1, cannot be confirmed without DNA. CDR1 and CDR2 from the germline V gene are MNHEY and SMNVEV (reference sequence). The CDR3 is 16 amino acids. CDR3 amino acids: CASSYNRDRAYNEQFF.

The chain is built from TRBV5-6 and TRBJ2-7; the D call of TRBD1 rests on TCRdb alone, since no DNA is present to check it. Per the germline V gene, CDR1 is SGHDT and CDR2 is YYEEEE. The CDR3 runs 14 residues. CDR3 region: CASSLRGRPHEQYF. Together with reference TRBV5-6 and TRBJ2-7, the CDR3 gives the full variable domain: DAGVTQSPTHLIKTRGQQVTLRCSPKSGHDTVSWYQQALGQGPQFIFQYYEEEERQRGNFPDRFSGHQFPNYSSELNVNALLLGDSALYLCASSLRGRPHEQYFGPGTRLTVT.